A selection of T cell receptor beta chains follows, all from one sample in a study of blood T cells in healthy people across ages. TCRdb fed the 5' RACE reads into MiXCR, producing one record per CDR3 protein. The data hold around 870,000 distinct CDR3 sequences, with around 28% observed a single time. The material sequenced was blood. These receptors originate from a woman of 80 years or more in good health. CDR3s include the opening cysteine and the closing phenylalanine or tryptophan. D genes are given only for firm matches. The size entry is marked missing in some rows and otherwise reads once, few, many or a size class.

d_gene	v_gene	j_gene	abundance	CDR3nt	CDR3aa
.	TRBV20-1	TRBJ1-1	many	TGCAGTGCTAGAGATCGGGGACTCCCGAACACTGAAGCTTTCTTT	CSARDRGLPNTEAFF
TRBD1	TRBV7-9	TRBJ1-2	.	TGTGCCAGCAGCTTACCGGGACAGGGCTACACCTTC	CASSLPGQGYTF
TRBD1	TRBV7-2	TRBJ2-7	many	TGTGCCAGCAGCAGAGGGACAGGCCCTACCTACGAGCAGTACTTC	CASSRGTGPTYEQYF
.	TRBV7-2	TRBJ2-3	many	TGTGCCAGCAGCGCCCAACTGGCAGATACGCAGTATTTT	CASSAQLADTQYF
.	TRBV20-1	TRBJ2-1	.	TGCAGTGCTAGGACAGGAATCTATGAGCAGTTCTTC	CSARTGIYEQFF
.	TRBV15	TRBJ1-6	many	TGTGCCACCAGCAGAGAACTACAGAATTCACCCCTCCACTTT	CATSRELQNSPLHF
.	TRBV6-5	TRBJ2-1	few	.	CASSSSGQYYNEQYF
TRBD2	TRBV7-2	TRBJ2-5	many	TGTGCCAGCAGCCTGGCGGGGGTTAAAGAGACCCAGTACTTC	CASSLAGVKETQYF
.	TRBV5-4	TRBJ2-2	few	TGTGCCAGCAGCGTGACAGGCAATACCGGGGAGCTGTTTTTT	CASSVTGNTGELFF
.	TRBV20-1	TRBJ2-1	many	TGCAGTGCGTATGGGGATTACAATGAGCAGTTCTTC	CSAYGDYNEQFF
TRBD2	TRBV7-2	TRBJ2-7	.	TGTGCCAGCAGCCGAGGAGGGGGACTAGTAAACGAGCAGTACTTC	CASSRGGGLVNEQYF
.	TRBV5-1	TRBJ2-6	few	TGCGCCAGCATGGCGACTGGGGCCAACGTCCTGACTTTC	CASMATGANVLTF
.	TRBV5-5	TRBJ1-3	.	TGTGCCAGCAGCTTGGAAGCGGTCTCTGGAAACACCATATATTTT	CASSLEAVSGNTIYF
.	TRBV12-3/TRBV12-4	TRBJ2-1	many	TGTGCCAGCAGCAAAGCGGGTGGGCGATCGGAGCAGTTCTTC	CASSKAGGRSEQFF
TRBD1	TRBV5-5	TRBJ1-5	many	TGTGCCAGCAACGCCCAGGGGGCGATCGGCAATCAGCCCCAGCATTTT	CASNAQGAIGNQPQHF
.	TRBV20-1	TRBJ2-1	few	TGCAGTGCTCTGATGCTCGGCGAGCGGACCTACAATGAGCAGTTCTTC	CSALMLGERTYNEQFF
.	TRBV2	TRBJ2-1	.	TGTGCCAGCAGTGTGCAGGATCTCCAAAGCAATGAGCAGTTCTTC	CASSVQDLQSNEQFF
TRBD2	TRBV9	TRBJ2-1	many	TGTGCCAGCAGCGTAGTAGGACTAGCGGGGGTCACTGAGCAGTTCTTC	CASSVVGLAGVTEQFF
.	TRBV7-8	TRBJ1-2	.	TGTGCCAGCAGCCCCCAGTCCGGTGACTATGGCTGCACCTTC	CASSPQSGDYGCTF
.	TRBV7-8	TRBJ1-1	.	TGTGCCAGCAGCGACGGGGGGATGAACACTGAAGCTTTCTTT	CASSDGGMNTEAFF
.	TRBV9	TRBJ2-3	many	TGTGCCAGCAGCGGAAGAGACAATCATCCTAGCACAGATACGCAGTATTTT	CASSGRDNHPSTDTQYF
.	TRBV7-2	TRBJ2-3	many	TGTGCCAGCACCCGAATCAGCCCGGCAGATACGCAGTATTTT	CASTRISPADTQYF
TRBD2	TRBV20-1	TRBJ2-1	many	TGCAGTGCCACCCCGGGACTAGCGGGGGTAAATGAGCAGTTCTTC	CSATPGLAGVNEQFF
.	TRBV7-2	TRBJ1-6	.	TGTGCCAGCAGCTTAGCCCGGACACCTACGTCGAATTCACCCCTCCACTTT	CASSLARTPTSNSPLHF
TRBD2	TRBV20-1	TRBJ2-7	.	TGCAGTGCTAGAGATGGCAGCGGGAGCTACGAGCAGTACTTC	CSARDGSGSYEQYF
.	TRBV7-3	TRBJ2-7	.	TGTGCCGGCAGCCCCGACTCCTCTACTGGCGAGCAGTACTTC	CAGSPDSSTGEQYF
TRBD1	TRBV5-1	TRBJ2-2	once	TGCGCCAGCAGCTGGGGGACAGGATCGGCCGGGGAGCTGTTTTTT	CASSWGTGSAGELFF
TRBD1	TRBV27	TRBJ1-1	.	TGTGCCAGCAGTTTTTCGACAGGGGGCCCCACTGAAGCTTTCTTT	CASSFSTGGPTEAFF
.	TRBV29-1	TRBJ1-1	many	TGCAGCGCTGATACAGGGCGAGACACTGAAGCTTTCTTT	CSADTGRDTEAFF
.	TRBV20-1	TRBJ2-3	many	TGCAGTGCTAGAGAGGGCGGACAGTCAACCCGGGATACGCAGTATTTT	CSAREGGQSTRDTQYF
.	TRBV4-3	TRBJ1-2	.	TGCGCCAGCAGCCAAGATACGAGGGACTTCGGCTACACCTTC	CASSQDTRDFGYTF
TRBD2	TRBV7-2	TRBJ2-7	many	TGTGCCAGCAGCTGGTCCGGGAGGGACGAGCAGTACTTC	CASSWSGRDEQYF
.	TRBV30	TRBJ2-7	.	TGTGCCTGGAGTCGGACCTTCCCCCACGAGCAGTACTTC	CAWSRTFPHEQYF
.	TRBV7-2	TRBJ2-7	many	TGTGCCAGCAGCTTAGCCCCGGGACGGACCACCTACGAGCAGTACTTC	CASSLAPGRTTYEQYF
.	TRBV25-1	TRBJ1-1	.	TGTGCCAGCAGTGAGGGGAGTTTAAGAGCTTTCTTT	CASSEGSLRAFF
TRBD1	TRBV7-6	TRBJ2-7	many	TGTGCCAGCAGCCCCATCCAGCCGGGACAGGTTTCCTACGAGCAGTACTTC	CASSPIQPGQVSYEQYF
.	TRBV20-1	TRBJ2-3	many	TGCAGTGCCGGGGCGGGGATCACAGATACGCAGTATTTT	CSAGAGITDTQYF
.	TRBV5-6	TRBJ2-5	many	TGTGCCAGCAGCTTACGGACCGCAGCTGAGACCCAGTACTTC	CASSLRTAAETQYF
.	TRBV28	TRBJ2-2	.	TGTGCCAGCAGTCCTTGGGACACTCACACCGGGGAGCTGTTTTTT	CASSPWDTHTGELFF
TRBD2	TRBV4-1	TRBJ2-1	.	TGCGCCAGCAGCCCCGGTGGAGGTCCTAGCGGGGGGGCAGTGACCTACAATGAGCAGTTCTTC	CASSPGGGPSGGAVTYNEQFF
TRBD2	TRBV27	TRBJ2-5	many	TGTGCCAGCAGTCGCAGGGACAGCGGGGGGGCAAGGTCCGGGACCCAGTACTTC	CASSRRDSGGARSGTQYF
TRBD1	TRBV7-9	TRBJ2-2	.	TGTGCCAGCAGCATACGGTCCGGGGACAGTCAAACCGGGGAGCGGTTTTTT	CASSIRSGDSQTGERFF
.	TRBV11-2	TRBJ2-7	.	TGTGCCAGCAGCTTAGTAAGGTCAGGGAAGGCCTACAATGAGCAGTACTTC	CASSLVRSGKAYNEQYF
.	TRBV5-1	TRBJ2-3	many	TGCGCCAGCAGCTTGGGACGACAGGATCCATCCACAGATACGCAGTATTTT	CASSLGRQDPSTDTQYF
TRBD1	TRBV20-1	TRBJ2-7	many	TGCAGTGCTAGCGGGGACAGCTCCTACGAGCAGTACTTC	CSASGDSSYEQYF
.	TRBV5-1	TRBJ2-1	many	TGCGCCAGCAGCACCCTAGTCAGGACCTACAATGAGCAGTTCTTC	CASSTLVRTYNEQFF
.	TRBV20-1	TRBJ2-5	many	TGCAGTGCTTATGACCGGGACTTTTTATGGGCCCAGTACTTC	CSAYDRDFLWAQYF
.	TRBV18	TRBJ1-2	many	TGTGCCAGCTCACCCGCCTCGGGGGAGGCCTATGGCTACACCTTC	CASSPASGEAYGYTF
.	TRBV5-1	TRBJ2-5	.	TGCGCCAGCAGCTTTGGGTCAGGGGTCAACCAAGAGACCCAGTACTTC	CASSFGSGVNQETQYF
.	TRBV2	TRBJ2-4	few	TGTGCCAGCAGTGATGGGGGGATCGCCAAAAACATTCAGTACTTC	CASSDGGIAKNIQYF
.	TRBV9	TRBJ2-3	few	TGTGCCAGCACCGTAGGGGGTGGGGACACAGATACGCAGTATTTT	CASTVGGGDTDTQYF
TRBD1	TRBV7-9	TRBJ2-4	many	TGTGCCAGCAGCCCCCTCTCATGGACAGGGGAGGGAAACATTCAGTACTTC	CASSPLSWTGEGNIQYF
.	TRBV5-1	TRBJ2-7	few	TGCGCCAGCGGCTCAGCGCAGGGGTCCTACGAGCAGTACTTC	CASGSAQGSYEQYF